This entry describes one TCR beta chain. Per the study methods: Reference gene primer amplification gave estimated nucleated cell counts. Assay: immunoSEQ multiplex PCR; the TCRdb copy retains only in-frame clones and omits some. V and J calls and clone size are given by that table; D and trimming were obtained from the DNA. Of approximately 250,000 clones listed, approximately 85% are singletons. The entry originates in a study of blood T cell repertoires in COVID-19. The V end was cut by 1 base, the J end by 7 bases, with 13 bases between. CDR1 and CDR2 (germline): SGHDN, FVKESK. CDR3 length equals 14 residues.

The chain uses TRBV14 and TRBJ1-2, with TRBD1 as a possible D gene (5 bases). Sequencing was carried out using peripheral blood. The sequence was obtained from a man in his forties or fifties with acute or convalescent COVID-19. CDR3 DNA sequence: TGTGCCAGCAGCCAAGGCCCCTCAGGGCCTGGCTACACCTTC. Protein sequence: CASSQGPSGPGYTF.